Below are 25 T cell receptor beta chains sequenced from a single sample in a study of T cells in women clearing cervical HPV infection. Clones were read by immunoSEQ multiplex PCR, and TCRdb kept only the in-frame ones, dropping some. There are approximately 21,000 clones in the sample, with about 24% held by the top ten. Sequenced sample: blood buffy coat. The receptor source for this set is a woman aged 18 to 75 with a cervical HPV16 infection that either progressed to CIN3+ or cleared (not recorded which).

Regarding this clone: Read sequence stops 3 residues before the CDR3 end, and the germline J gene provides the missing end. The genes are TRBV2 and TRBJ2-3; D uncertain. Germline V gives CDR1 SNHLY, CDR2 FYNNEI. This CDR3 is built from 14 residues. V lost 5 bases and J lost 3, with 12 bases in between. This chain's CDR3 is CASSKSPITDTQYF. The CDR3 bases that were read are TGTGCCAGCAGTAAGAGCCCGATAACAGATACG.

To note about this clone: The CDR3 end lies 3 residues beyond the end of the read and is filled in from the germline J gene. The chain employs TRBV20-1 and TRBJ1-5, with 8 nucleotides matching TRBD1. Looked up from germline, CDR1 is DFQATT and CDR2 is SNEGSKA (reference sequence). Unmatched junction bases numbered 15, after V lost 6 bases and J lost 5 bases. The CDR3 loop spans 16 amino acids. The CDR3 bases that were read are TGCAGTGCCAAATTCCCTGGGACAGGAGATTATCAGCCC. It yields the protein CSAKFPGTGDYQP. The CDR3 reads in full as CSAKFPGTGDYQPQHF.

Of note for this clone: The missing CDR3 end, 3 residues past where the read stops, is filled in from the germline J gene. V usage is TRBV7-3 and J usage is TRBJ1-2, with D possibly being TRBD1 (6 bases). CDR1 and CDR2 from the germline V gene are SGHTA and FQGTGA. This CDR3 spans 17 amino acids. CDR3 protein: CASSLNPGTLITDTYTF. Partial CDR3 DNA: TGTGCCAGCAGCTTAAATCCGGGGACACTTATCACAGATACC.

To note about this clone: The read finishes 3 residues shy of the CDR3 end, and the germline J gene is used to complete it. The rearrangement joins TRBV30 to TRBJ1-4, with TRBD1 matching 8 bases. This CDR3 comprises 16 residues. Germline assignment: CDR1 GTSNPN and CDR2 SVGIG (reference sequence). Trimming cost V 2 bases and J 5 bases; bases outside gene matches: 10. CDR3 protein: CAWSLAGGAVNEKLFF. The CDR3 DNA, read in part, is TGTGCCTGGAGTTTGGCAGGGGGCGCGGTGAATGAAAAA.

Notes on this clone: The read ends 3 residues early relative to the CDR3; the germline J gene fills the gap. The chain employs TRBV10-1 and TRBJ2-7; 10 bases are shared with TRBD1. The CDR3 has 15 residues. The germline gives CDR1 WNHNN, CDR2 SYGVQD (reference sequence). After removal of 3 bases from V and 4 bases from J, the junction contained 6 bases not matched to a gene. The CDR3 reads CASSESGQGLYEQYF. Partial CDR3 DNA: TGCGCCAGCAGTGAATCGGGACAGGGGCTATACGAG.

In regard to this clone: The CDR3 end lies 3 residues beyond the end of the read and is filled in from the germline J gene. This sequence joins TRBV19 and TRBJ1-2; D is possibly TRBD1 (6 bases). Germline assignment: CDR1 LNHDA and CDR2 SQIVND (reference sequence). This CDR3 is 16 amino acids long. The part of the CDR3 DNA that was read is TGTGCCAGTAGTATATTAGGGACATCGAGCTCCTACGAC. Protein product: CASSILGTSSSYD. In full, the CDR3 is CASSILGTSSSYDYTF.

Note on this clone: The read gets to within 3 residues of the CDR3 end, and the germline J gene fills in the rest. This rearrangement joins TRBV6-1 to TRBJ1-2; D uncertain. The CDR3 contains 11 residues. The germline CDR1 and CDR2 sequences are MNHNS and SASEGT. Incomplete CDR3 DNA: TGTGCCAGCAGTGGAATAGTGGGC. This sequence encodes CASSGIVG. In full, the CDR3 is CASSGIVGYTF.

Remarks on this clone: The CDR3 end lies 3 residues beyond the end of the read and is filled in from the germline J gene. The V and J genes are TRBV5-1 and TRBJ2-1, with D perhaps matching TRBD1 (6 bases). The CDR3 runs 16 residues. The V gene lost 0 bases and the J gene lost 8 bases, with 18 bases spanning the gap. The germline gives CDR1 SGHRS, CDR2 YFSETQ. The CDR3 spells CASSLVATGPSHEQFF. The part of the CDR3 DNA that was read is TGCGCCAGCAGCTTGGTCGCAACAGGGCCCTCCCATGAG. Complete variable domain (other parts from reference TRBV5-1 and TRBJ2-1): KAGVTQTPRYLIKTRGQQVTLSCSPISGHRSVSWYQQTPGQGLQFLFEYFSETQRNKGNFPGRFSGRQFSNSRSEMNVSTLELGDSALYLCASSLVATGPSHEQFFGPGTRLTVL.

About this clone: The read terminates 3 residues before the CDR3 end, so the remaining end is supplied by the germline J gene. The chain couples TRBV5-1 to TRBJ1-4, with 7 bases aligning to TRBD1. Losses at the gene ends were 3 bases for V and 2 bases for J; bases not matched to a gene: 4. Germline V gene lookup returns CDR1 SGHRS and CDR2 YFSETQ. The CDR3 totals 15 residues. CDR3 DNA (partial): TGCGCCAGCAGCTCAACAGGGGTGACTAATGAAAAA. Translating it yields CASSSTGVTNEK. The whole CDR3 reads CASSSTGVTNEKLFF.

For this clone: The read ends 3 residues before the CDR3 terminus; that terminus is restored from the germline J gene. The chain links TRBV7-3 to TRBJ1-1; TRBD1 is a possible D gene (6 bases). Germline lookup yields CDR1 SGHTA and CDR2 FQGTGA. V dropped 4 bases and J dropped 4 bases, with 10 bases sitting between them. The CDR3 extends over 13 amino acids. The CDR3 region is CASSSIQGTEAFF. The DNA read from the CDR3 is TGTGCCAGCAGCTCTATACAGGGCACTGAA.

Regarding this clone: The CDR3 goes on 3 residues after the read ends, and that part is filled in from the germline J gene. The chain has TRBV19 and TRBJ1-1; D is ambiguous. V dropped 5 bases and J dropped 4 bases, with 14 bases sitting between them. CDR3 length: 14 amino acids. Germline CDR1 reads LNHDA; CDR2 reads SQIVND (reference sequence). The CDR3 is CASSSSVASTEAFF. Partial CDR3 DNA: TGTGCCAGTAGTTCCAGCGTCGCATCCACTGAA.

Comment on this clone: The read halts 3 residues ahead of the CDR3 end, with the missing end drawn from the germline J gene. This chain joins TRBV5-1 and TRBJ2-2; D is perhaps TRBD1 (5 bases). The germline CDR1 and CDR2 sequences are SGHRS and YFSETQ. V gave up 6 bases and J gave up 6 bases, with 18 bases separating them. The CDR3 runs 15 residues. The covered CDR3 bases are TGCGCCAGCACTCCGAGAGGCAGGGCGGCCGGGGAG. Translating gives CASTPRGRAAGE. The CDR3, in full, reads CASTPRGRAAGELFF.

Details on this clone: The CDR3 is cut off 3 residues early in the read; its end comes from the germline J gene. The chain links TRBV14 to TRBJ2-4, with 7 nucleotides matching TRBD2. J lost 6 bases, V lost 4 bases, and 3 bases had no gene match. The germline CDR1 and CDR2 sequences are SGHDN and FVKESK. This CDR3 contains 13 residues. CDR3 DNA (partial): TGTGCCAGCAGCCCGCCGGGGGGAAACATT. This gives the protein CASSPPGGNI. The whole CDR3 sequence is CASSPPGGNIQYF.

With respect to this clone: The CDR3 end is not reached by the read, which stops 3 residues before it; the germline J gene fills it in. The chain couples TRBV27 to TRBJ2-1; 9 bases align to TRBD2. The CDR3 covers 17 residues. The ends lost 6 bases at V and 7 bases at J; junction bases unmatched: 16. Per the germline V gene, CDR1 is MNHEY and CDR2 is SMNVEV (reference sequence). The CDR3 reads CASRVYWGSGGMNEQFF. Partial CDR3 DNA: TGTGCCAGCAGAGTTTACTGGGGGAGCGGGGGGATGAATGAG.

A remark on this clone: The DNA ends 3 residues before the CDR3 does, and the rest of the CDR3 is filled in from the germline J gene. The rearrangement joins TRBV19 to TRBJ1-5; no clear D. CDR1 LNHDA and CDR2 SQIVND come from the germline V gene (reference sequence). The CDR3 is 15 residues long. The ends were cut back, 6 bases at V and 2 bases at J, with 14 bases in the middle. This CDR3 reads CASSWSKGRNQPQHF. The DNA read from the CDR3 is TGTGCCAGTAGCTGGAGTAAGGGCCGCAATCAGCCC.

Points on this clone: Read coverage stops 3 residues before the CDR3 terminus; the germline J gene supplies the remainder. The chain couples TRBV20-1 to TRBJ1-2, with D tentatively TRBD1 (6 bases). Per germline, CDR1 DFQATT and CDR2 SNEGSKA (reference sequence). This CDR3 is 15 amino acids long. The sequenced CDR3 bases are TGCAGTGCTAGAGTCCAGGGGAGTTCTCTATGGTGG. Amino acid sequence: CSARVQGSSLWW. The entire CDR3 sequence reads CSARVQGSSLWWYTF.

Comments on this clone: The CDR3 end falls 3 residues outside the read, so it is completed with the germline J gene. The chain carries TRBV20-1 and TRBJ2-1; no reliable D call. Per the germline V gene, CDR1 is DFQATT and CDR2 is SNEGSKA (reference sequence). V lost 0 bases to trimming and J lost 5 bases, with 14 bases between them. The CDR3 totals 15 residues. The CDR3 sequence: CSARDDLSIDNEQFF. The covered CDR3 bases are TGCAGTGCTAGAGATGATTTATCCATAGACAATGAG.

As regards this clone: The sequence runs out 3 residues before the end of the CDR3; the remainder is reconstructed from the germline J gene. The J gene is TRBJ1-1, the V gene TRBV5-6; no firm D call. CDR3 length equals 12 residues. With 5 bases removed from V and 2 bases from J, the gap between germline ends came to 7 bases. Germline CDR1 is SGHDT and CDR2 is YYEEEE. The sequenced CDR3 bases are TGTGCCAGCAGTCCTGGCAACACTGAA. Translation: CASSPGNTE. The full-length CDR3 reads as CASSPGNTEAFF.

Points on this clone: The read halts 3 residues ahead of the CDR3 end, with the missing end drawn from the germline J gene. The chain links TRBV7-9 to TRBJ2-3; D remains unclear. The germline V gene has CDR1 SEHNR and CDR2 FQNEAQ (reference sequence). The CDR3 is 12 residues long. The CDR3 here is CASSYSNQPQYF. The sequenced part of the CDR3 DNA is TGTGCCAGCAGCTATAGCAATCAGCCG.

The CDR3 bases that were read are TGTGCCAGCTCCAAGGGGGGGGGTCACACCGGGGAG. Translating gives CASSKGGGHTGE. The entire CDR3 protein is CASSKGGGHTGELFF. The genes are TRBV7-2 and TRBJ2-2; a weak D match, TRBD2 (7 bases). The CDR3 goes on 3 residues after the read ends, and that part is filled in from the germline J gene. Trimming took 8 bases from V and 3 from J, leaving 16 bases between them. The CDR3 extends over 15 amino acids. Germline V CDR1 and CDR2: SGHTA, FQGNSA.

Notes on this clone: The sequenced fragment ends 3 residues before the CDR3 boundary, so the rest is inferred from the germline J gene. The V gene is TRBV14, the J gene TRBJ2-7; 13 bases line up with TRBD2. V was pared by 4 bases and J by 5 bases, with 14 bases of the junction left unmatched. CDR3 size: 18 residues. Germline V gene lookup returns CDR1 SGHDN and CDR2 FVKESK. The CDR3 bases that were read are TGTGCCAGCAGCCGCCCCGCGCAGACTAGCGGGAGGATCCACGAG. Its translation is CASSRPAQTSGRIHE. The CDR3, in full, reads CASSRPAQTSGRIHEQYF. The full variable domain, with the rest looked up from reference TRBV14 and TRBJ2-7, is EAGVTQFPSHSVIEKGQTVTLRCDPISGHDNLYWYRRVMGKEIKFLLHFVKESKQDESGMPNNRFLAERTGGTYSTLKVQPAELEDSGVYFCASSRPAQTSGRIHEQYFGPGTRLTVT.

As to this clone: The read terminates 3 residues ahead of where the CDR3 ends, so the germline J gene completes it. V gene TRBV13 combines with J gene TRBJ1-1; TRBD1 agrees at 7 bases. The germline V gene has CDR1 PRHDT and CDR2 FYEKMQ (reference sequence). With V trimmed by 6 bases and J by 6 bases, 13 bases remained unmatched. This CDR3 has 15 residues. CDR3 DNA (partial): TGTGCCAGCAGTTACGGGGGAGGGGGCAGGGCTGAA. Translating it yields CASSYGGGGRAE. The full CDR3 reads CASSYGGGGRAEAFF.

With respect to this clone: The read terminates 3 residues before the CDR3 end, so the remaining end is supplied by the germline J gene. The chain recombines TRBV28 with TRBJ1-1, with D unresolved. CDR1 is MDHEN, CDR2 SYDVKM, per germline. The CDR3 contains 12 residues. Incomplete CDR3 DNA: TGTGCCAGCAGTGGATATAATTACAGA. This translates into CASSGYNYR. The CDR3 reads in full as CASSGYNYRAFF.

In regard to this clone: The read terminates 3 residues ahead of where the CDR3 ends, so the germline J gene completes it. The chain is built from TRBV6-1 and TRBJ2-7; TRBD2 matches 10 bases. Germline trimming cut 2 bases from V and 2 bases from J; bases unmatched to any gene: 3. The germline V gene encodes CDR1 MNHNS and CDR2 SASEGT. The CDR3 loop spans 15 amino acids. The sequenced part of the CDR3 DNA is TGTGCCAGCAGTGAAAGTAGCGGGGGGACCTACGAG. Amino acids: CASSESSGGTYE. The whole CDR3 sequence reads CASSESSGGTYEQYF.

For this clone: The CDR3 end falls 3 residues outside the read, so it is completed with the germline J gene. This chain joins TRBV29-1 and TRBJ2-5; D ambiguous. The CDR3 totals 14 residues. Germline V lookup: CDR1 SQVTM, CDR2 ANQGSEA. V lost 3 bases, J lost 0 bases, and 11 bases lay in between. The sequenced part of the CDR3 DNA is TGCAGCGTTGATTTTGACGGGTACCAAGAGACC. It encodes CSVDFDGYQET. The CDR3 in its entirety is CSVDFDGYQETQYF.